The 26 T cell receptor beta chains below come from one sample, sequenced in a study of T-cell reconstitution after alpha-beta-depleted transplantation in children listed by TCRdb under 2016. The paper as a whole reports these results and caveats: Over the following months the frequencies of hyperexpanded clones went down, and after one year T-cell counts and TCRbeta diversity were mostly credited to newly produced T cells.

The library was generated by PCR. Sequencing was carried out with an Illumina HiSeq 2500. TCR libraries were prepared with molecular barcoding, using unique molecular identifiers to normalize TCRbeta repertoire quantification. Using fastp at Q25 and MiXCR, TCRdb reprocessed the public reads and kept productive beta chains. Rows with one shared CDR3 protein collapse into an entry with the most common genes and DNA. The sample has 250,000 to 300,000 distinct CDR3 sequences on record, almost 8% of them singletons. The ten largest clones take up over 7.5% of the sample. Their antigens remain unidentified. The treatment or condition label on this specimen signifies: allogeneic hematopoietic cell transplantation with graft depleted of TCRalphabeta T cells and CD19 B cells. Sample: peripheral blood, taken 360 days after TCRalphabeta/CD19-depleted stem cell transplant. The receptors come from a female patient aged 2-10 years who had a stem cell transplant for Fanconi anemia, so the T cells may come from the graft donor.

The CDR3 nucleotides are TGTGCCAGCAGCGTAGGAGCCCAAGGGATCGATGAGCAGTTCTTC. It encodes CASSVGAQGIDEQFF. The chain has TRBV9 and TRBJ2-1; the D is unclear. V lost 0 bases and J lost 8, with 15 bases in between. Germline V lookup: CDR1 SGDLS, CDR2 YYNGEE. This CDR3 is 15 amino acids long. The full variable domain, rest sourced from reference TRBV9 and TRBJ2-1, is DSGVTQTPKHLITATGQRVTLRCSPRSGDLSVYWYQQSLDQGLQFLIQYYNGEERAKGNILERFSAQQFPDLHSELNLSSLELGDSALYFCASSVGAQGIDEQFFGPGTRLTVL.

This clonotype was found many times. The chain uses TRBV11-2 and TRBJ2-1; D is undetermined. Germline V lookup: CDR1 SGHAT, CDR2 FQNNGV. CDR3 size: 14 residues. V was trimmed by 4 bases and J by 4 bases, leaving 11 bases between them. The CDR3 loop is CASSSRFTYNEQFF. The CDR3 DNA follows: TGTGCCAGCAGCTCTCGGTTTACGTACAATGAGCAGTTCTTC.

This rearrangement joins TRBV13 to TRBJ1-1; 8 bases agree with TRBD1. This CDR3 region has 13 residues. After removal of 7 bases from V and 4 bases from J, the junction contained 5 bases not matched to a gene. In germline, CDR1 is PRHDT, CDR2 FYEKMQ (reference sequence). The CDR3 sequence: CASTLDRGTEAFF. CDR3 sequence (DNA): TGTGCCAGCACCCTAGACAGGGGCACTGAAGCTTTCTTT.

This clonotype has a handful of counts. The CDR3 coding sequence is TGCAGTGCTAGACCCGTAACAGACTACGAGCAGTACTTC. As protein: CSARPVTDYEQYF. The gene calls are TRBV20-1 and TRBJ2-7; D ambiguous. Germline CDR1 is DFQATT and CDR2 is SNEGSKA (reference sequence). The V and J ends lost 2 bases and 3 bases respectively, with 11 bases between them. The CDR3 is 13 residues long.

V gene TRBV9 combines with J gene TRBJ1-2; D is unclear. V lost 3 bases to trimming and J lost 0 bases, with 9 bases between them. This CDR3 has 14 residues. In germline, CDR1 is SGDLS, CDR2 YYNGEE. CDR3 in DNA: TGTGCCAGCAGCGAGTACAGCGCTAACTATGGCTACACCTTC. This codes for CASSEYSANYGYTF.

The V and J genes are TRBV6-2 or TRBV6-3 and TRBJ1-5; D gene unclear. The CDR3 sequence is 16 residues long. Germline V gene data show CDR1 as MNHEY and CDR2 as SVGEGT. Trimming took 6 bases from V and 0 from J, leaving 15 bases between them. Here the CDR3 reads CASRDPAGYSNQPQHF. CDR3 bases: TGTGCCAGCAGGGATCCTGCGGGATATAGCAATCAGCCCCAGCATTTT.

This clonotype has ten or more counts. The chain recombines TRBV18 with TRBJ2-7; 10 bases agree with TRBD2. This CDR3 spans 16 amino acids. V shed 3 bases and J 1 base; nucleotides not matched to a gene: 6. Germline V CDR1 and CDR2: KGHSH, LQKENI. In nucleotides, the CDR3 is TGTGCCAGCTCACCGACACCGGGACTAGCGTCCTACGAGCAGTACTTC. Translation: CASSPTPGLASYEQYF.

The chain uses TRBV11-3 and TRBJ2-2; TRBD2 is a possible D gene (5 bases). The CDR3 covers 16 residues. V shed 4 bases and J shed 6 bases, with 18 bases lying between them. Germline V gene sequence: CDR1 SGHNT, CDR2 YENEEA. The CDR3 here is CASSSLAGLGSGELFF. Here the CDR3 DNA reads TGTGCCAGCAGCTCGCTGGCGGGTTTAGGTTCCGGGGAGCTGTTTTTT.

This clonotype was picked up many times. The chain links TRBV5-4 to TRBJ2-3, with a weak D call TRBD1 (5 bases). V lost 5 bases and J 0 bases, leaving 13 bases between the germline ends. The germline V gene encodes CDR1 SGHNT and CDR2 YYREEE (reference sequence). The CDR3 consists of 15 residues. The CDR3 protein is CASSPQGDSTDTQYF. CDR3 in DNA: TGTGCCAGCAGTCCCCAGGGCGATAGCACAGATACGCAGTATTTT.

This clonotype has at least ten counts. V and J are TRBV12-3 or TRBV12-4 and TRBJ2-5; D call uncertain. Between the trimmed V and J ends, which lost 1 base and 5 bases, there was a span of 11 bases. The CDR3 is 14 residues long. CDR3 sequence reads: CASSLGWARETQYF. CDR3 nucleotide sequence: TGTGCCAGCAGTTTAGGGTGGGCGAGGGAGACCCAGTACTTC.

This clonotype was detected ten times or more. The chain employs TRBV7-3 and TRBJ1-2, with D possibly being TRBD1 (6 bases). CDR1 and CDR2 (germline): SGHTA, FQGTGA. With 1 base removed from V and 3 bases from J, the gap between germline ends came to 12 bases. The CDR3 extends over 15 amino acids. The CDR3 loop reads CASSLSGTGHYGYTF. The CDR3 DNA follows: TGTGCCAGCAGCTTAAGCGGCACAGGGCACTATGGCTACACCTTC. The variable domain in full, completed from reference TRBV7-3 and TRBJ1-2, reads GAGVSQTPSNKVTEKGKYVELRCDPISGHTALYWYRQSLGQGPEFLIYFQGTGAADDSGLPNDRFFAVRPEGSVSTLKIQRTERGDSAVYLCASSLSGTGHYGYTFGSGTRLTVV.

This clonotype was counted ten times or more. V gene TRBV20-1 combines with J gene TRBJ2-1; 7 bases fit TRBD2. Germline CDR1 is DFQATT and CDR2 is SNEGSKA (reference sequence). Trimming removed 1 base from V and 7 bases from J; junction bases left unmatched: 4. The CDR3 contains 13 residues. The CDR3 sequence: CSARVWGGNEQFF. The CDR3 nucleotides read TGCAGTGCTAGAGTCTGGGGGGGGAATGAGCAGTTCTTC.

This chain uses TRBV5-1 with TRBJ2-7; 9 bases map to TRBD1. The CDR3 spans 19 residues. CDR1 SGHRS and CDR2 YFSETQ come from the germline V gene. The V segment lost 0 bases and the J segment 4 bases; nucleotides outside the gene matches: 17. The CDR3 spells CASSLALSGTGSLRYEQYF. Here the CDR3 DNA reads TGCGCCAGCAGCTTGGCTCTATCCGGGACAGGGTCTCTTAGGTACGAGCAGTACTTC.

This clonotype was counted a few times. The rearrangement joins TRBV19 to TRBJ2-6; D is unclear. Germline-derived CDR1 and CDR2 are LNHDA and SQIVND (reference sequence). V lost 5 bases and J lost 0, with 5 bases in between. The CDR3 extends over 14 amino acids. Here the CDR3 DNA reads TGTGCCAGTAGTTTTAACTCTGGGGCCAACGTCCTGACTTTC. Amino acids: CASSFNSGANVLTF.

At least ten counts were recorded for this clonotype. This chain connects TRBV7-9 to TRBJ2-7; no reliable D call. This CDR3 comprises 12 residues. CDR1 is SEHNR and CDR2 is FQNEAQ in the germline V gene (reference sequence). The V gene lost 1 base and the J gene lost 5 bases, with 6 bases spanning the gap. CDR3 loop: CASSLGWDEQYF. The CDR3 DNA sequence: TGTGCCAGCAGCTTAGGTTGGGACGAGCAGTACTTC.

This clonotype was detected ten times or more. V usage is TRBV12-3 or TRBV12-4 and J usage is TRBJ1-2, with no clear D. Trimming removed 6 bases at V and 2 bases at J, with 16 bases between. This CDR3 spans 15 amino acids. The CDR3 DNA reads TGTGCCAGCAGCCTAGGAGCACAGCCGAACTATGGCTACACCTTC. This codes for CASSLGAQPNYGYTF.

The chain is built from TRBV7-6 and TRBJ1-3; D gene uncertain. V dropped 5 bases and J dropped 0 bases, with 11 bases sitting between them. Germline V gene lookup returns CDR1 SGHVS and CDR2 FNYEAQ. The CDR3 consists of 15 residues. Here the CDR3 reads CASSTGSLSGNTIYF. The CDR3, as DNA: TGTGCCAGCAGCACGGGGTCTCTCTCTGGAAACACCATATATTTT.

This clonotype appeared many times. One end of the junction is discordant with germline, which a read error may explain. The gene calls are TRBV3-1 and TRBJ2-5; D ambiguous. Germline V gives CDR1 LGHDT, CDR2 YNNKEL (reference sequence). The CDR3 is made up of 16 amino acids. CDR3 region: CASSQDPRLRPLRWNF. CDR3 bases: TGTGCCAGCAGCCAAGATCCGCGGTTGCGGCCCCTAAGGTGGAACTTC.

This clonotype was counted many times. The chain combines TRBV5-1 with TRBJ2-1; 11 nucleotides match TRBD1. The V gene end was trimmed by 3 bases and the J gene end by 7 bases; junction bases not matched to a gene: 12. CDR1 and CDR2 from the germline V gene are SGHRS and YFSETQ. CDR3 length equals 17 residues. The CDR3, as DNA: TGCGCCAGCAGCTGGGACAGGGGGAATATTGCGTCTAATGAGCAGTTCTTC. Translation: CASSWDRGNIASNEQFF.

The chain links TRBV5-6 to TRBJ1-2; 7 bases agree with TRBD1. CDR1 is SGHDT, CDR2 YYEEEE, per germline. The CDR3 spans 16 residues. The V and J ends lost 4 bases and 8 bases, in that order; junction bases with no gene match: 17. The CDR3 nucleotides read TGTGCCAGCAGCGCGGAAGTAGATACCACAGGGGACGGCTACACCTTC. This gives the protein CASSAEVDTTGDGYTF. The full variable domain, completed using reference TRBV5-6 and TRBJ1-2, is DAGVTQSPTHLIKTRGQQVTLRCSPKSGHDTVSWYQQALGQGPQFIFQYYEEEERQRGNFPDRFSGHQFPNYSSELNVNALLLGDSALYLCASSAEVDTTGDGYTFGSGTRLTVV.

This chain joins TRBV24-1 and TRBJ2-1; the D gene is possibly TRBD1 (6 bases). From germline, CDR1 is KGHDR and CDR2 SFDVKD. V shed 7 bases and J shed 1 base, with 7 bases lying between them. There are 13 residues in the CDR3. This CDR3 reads CATSRGSYNEQFF. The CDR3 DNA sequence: TGTGCCACCAGCAGGGGATCCTACAATGAGCAGTTCTTC.

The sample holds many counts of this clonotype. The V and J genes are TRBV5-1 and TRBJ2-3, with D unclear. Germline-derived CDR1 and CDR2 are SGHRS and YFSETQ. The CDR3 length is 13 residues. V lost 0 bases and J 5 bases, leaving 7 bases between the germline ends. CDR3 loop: CASSLVYRDTQYF. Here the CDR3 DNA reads TGCGCCAGCAGCTTGGTGTACAGAGATACGCAGTATTTT.

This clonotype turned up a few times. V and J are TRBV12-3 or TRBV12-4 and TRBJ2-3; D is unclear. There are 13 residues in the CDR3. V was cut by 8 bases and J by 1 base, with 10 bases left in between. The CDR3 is CASCDLRTDTQYF. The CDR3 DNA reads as TGTGCCAGCTGCGACTTACGCACAGATACGCAGTATTTT.

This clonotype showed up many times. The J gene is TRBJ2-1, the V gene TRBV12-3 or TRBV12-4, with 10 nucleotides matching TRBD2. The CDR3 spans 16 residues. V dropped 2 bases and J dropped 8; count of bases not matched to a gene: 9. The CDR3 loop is CASSLKRLAGGDEQFF. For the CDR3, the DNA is TGTGCCAGCAGTTTAAAACGACTAGCGGGTGGCGATGAGCAGTTCTTC.

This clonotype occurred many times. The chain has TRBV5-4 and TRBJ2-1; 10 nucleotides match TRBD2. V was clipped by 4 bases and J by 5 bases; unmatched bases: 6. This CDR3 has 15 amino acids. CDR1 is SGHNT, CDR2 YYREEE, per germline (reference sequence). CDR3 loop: CASSETSGDNNEQFF. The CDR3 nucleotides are TGTGCCAGCAGCGAAACTAGCGGGGACAACAATGAGCAGTTCTTC.

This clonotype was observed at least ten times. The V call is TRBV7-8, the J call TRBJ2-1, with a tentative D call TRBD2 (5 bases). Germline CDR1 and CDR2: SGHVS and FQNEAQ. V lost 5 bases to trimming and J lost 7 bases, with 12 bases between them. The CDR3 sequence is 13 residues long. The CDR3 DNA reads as TGTGCCAGCAGCGCCCTAGCAGCAAATGAGCAGTTCTTC. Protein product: CASSALAANEQFF.